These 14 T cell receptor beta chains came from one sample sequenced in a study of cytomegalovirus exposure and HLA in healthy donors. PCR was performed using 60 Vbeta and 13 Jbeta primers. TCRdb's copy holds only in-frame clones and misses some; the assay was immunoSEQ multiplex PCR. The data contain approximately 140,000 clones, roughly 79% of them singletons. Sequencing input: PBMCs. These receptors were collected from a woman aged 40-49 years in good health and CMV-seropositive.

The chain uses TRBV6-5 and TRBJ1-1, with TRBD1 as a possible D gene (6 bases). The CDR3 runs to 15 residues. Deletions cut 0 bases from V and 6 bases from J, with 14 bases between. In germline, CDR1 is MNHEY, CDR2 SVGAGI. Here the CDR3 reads CASSYSGGLGAEAFF. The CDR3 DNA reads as TGTGCCAGCAGTTACTCCGGGGGGCTCGGGGCTGAAGCTTTCTTT.

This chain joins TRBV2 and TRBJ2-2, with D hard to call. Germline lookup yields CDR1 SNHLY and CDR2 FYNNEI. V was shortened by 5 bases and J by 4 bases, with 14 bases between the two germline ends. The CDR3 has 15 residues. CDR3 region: CASSLTVLGTGELFF. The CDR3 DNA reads TGTGCCAGCAGTTTGACTGTCCTGGGCACCGGGGAGCTGTTTTTT.

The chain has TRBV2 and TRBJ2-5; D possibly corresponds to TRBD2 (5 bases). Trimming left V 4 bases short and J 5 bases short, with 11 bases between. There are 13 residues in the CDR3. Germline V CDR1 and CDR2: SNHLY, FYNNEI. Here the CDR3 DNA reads TGTGCCAGCAGTGGAGGGCTTTTGGAGACCCAGTACTTC. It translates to CASSGGLLETQYF.

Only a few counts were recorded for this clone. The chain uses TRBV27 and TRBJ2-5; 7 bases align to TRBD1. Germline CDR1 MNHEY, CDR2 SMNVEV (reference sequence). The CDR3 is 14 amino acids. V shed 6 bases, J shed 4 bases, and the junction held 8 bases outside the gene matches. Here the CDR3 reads CASRPQGIGETQYF. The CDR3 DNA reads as TGTGCCAGCAGACCACAGGGGATCGGAGAGACCCAGTACTTC.

CDR3 residues: CASSPPGLAIPDTQYF. DNA for the CDR3: TGTGCCAGCTCACCACCGGGACTAGCAATCCCAGATACGCAGTATTTT. This rearrangement joins TRBV18 to TRBJ2-3; 9 bases are a match to TRBD2. The CDR3 is made up of 16 amino acids. The V gene's germline CDR1 is KGHSH and CDR2 LQKENI. Unmatched junction bases numbered 5, after V lost 0 bases and J lost 4 bases.

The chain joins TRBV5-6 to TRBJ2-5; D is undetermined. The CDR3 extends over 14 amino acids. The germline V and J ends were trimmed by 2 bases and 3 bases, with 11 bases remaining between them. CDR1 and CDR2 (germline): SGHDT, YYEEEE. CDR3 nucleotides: TGTGCCAGCAGCTTCGGCAGGCTTGAAGAGACCCAGTACTTC. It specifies CASSFGRLEETQYF.

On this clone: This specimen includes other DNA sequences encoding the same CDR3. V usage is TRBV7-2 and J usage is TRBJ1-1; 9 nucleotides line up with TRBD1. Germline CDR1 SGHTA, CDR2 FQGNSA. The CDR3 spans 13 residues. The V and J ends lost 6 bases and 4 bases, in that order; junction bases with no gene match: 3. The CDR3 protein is CASRGQGSTEAFF. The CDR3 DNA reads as TGTGCCAGCAGGGGACAGGGTTCCACTGAAGCTTTCTTT.

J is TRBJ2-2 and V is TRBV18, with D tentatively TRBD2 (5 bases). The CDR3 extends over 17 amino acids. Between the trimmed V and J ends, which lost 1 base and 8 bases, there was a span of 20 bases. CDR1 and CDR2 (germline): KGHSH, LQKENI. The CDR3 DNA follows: TGTGCCAGCTCACCACGAAACGGAGGACGACAACAAGGGGAGCTGTTTTTT. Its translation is CASSPRNGGRQQGELFF.

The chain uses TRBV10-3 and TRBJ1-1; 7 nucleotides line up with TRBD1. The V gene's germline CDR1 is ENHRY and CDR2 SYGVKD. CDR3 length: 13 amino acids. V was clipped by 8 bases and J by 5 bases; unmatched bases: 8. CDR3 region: CAISQEGATEAFF. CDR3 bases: TGTGCCATCTCACAAGAGGGGGCTACTGAAGCTTTCTTT.

For the CDR3, the DNA is TGTGCCAGCAACCCACTGACAGAACGCGAGCAGTACTTC. Its translation is CASNPLTEREQYF. The V gene is TRBV6-5, the J gene TRBJ2-7; D is perhaps TRBD1 (5 bases). V lost 7 bases and J lost 6, with 16 bases in between. The CDR3 contains 13 residues. Per the germline V gene, CDR1 is MNHEY and CDR2 is SVGAGI.

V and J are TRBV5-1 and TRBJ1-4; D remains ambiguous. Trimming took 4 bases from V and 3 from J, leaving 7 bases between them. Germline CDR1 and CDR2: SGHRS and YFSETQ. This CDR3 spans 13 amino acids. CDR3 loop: CASSGEANEKLFF. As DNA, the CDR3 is TGCGCCAGCAGCGGGGAGGCTAATGAAAAACTGTTTTTT.

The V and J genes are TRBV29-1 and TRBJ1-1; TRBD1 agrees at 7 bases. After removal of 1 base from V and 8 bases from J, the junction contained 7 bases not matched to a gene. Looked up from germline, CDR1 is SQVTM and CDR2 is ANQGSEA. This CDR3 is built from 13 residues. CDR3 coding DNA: TGCAGCGTTGAAGCTTTGACAGGGAGGGAAGCTTTCTTT. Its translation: CSVEALTGREAFF.

CDR3 residues: CASSFGDRAEQYF. In DNA, the CDR3 is TGTGCCAGCAGTTTTGGGGACAGGGCCGAGCAGTACTTC. The chain is built from TRBV28 and TRBJ2-7; TRBD1 aligns across 9 bases. V was clipped by 3 bases and J by 6 bases; unmatched bases: 3. This CDR3 is built from 13 residues. Per germline, CDR1 MDHEN and CDR2 SYDVKM. Full variable domain (missing parts from reference TRBV28 and TRBJ2-7): DVKVTQSSRYLVKRTGEKVFLECVQDMDHENMFWYRQDPGLGLRLIYFSYDVKMKEKGDIPEGYSVSREKKERFSLILESASTNQTSMYLCASSFGDRAEQYFGPGTRLTVT.

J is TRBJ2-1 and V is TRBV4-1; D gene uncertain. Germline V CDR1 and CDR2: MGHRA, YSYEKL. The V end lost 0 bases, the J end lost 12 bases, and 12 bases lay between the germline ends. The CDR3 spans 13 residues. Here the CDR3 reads CASSQDVMAGQFF. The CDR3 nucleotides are TGCGCCAGCAGCCAAGATGTGATGGCAGGGCAGTTCTTC.